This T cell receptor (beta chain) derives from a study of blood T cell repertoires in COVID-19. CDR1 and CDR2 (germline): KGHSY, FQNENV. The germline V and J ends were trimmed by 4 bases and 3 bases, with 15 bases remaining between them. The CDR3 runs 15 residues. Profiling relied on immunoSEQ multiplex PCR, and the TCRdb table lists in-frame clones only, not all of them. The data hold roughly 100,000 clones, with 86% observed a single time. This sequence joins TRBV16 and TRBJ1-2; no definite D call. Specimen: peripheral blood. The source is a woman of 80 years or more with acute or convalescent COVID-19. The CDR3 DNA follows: TGTGCCAGCAGCCTCGCGACTCATATTGACTATGGCTACACCTTC. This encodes CASSLATHIDYGYTF.